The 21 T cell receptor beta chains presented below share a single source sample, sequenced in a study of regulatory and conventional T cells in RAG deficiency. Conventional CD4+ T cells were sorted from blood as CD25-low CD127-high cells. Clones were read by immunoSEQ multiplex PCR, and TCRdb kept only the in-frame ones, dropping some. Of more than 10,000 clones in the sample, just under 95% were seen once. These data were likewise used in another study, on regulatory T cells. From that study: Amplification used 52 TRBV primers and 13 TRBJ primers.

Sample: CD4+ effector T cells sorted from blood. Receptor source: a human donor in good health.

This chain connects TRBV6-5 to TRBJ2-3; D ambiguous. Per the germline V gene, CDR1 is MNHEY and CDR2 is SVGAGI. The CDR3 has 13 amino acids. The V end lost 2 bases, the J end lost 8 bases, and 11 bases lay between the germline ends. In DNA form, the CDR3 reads TGTGCCAGCAGTTACGTCGGTCAAGGTACGCAGTATTTT. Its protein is CASSYVGQGTQYF.

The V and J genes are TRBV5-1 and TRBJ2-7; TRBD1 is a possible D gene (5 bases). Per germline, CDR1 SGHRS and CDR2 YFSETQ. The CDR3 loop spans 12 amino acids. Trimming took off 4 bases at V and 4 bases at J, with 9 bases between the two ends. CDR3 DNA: TGCGCCAGCAGCACCGACAGATACGAGCAGTACTTC. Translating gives CASSTDRYEQYF.

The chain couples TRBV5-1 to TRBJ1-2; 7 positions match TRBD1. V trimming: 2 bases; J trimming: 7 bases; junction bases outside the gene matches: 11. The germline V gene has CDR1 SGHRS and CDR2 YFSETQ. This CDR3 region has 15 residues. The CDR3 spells CASSFEGAPESGYTF. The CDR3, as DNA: TGCGCCAGCAGCTTCGAGGGGGCCCCAGAGAGTGGCTACACCTTC.

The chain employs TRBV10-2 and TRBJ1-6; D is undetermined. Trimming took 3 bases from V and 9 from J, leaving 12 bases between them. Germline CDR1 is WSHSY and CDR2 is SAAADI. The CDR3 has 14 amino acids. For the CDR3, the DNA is TGCGCCAGCAGTGACTCAGCATCTGGTTCACCCCTCCACTTT. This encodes CASSDSASGSPLHF.

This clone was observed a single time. CDR3 DNA sequence: TGTGCCAGCAGCCAAGGTGGACAGCCCAACGAGCAGTACTTC. Protein: CASSQGGQPNEQYF. The chain carries TRBV14 and TRBJ2-7; perhaps TRBD1 as D (6 bases). V lost 1 base to trimming and J lost 5 bases, with 12 bases between them. The CDR3 length is 14 residues. Per germline, CDR1 SGHDN and CDR2 FVKESK.

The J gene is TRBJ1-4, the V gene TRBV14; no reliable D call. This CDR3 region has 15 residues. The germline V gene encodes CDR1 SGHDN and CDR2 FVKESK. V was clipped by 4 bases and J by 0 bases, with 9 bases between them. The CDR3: CASSREGATNEKLFF. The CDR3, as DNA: TGTGCCAGCAGCCGCGAGGGAGCAACTAATGAAAAACTGTTTTTT. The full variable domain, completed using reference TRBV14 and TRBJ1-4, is EAGVTQFPSHSVIEKGQTVTLRCDPISGHDNLYWYRRVMGKEIKFLLHFVKESKQDESGMPNNRFLAERTGGTYSTLKVQPAELEDSGVYFCASSREGATNEKLFFGSGTQLSVL.

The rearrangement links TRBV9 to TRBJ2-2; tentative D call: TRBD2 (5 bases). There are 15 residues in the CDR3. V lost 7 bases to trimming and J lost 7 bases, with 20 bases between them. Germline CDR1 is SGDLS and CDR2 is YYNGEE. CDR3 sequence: CASHERAWADGELFF. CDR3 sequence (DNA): TGTGCCAGCCACGAGAGGGCTTGGGCGGACGGGGAGCTGTTTTTT.

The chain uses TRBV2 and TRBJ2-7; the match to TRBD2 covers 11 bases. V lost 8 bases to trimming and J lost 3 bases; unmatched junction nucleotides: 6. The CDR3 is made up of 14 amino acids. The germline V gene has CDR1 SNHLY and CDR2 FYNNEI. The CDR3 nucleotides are TGTGCCAGCTATAGCGGGGGGGCCGACTACGAGCAGTACTTC. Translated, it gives CASYSGGADYEQYF.

CDR3 DNA sequence: TGCGCCAGCAGTGACAGCGGACTAGCGGGATTGGAAGATACGCAGTATTTT. Protein: CASSDSGLAGLEDTQYF. V usage is TRBV10-1 and J usage is TRBJ2-3; the match to TRBD2 covers 12 bases. The J segment lost 5 bases and the V segment lost 3 bases, leaving 9 bases of the junction unmatched. CDR1 and CDR2 (germline): WNHNN, SYGVQD (reference sequence). The CDR3 is made up of 17 amino acids.

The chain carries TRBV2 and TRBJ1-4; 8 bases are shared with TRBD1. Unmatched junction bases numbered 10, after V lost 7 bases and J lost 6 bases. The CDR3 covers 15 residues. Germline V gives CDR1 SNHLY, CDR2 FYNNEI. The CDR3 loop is CASTELRGLYEKLFF. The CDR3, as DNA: TGTGCCAGCACCGAACTCAGGGGGCTTTATGAAAAACTGTTTTTT.

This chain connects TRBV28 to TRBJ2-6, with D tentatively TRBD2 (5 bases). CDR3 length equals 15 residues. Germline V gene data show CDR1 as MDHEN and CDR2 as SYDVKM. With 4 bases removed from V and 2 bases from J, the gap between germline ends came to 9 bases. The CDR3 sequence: CASSSAGAGANVLTF. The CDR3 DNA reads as TGTGCCAGCAGTTCCGCCGGGGCTGGGGCCAACGTCCTGACTTTC.

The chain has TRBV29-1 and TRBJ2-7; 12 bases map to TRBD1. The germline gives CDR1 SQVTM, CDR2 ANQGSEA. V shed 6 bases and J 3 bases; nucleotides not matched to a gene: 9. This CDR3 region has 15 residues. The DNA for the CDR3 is TGCAGCGTGAAAACCGGGACAGGGGGCGTCTACGAGCAGTACTTC. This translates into CSVKTGTGGVYEQYF.

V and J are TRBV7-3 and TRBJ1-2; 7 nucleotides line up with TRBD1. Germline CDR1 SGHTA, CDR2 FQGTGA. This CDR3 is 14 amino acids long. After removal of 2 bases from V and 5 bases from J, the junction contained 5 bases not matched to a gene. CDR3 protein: CASSLVGQNYGYTF. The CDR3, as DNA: TGTGCCAGCAGCTTAGTGGGACAGAATTATGGCTACACCTTC.

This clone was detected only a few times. The CDR3 loop is CASNQGGTYEQYF. The CDR3 DNA follows: TGTGCCAGTAACCAGGGGGGGACCTACGAGCAGTACTTC. The V and J genes are TRBV19 and TRBJ2-7; D may correspond to TRBD1 or TRBD2 (7 bases each). The germline V gene encodes CDR1 LNHDA and CDR2 SQIVND (reference sequence). This CDR3 has 13 residues. Deletions cut 7 bases from V and 2 bases from J, with 12 bases between.

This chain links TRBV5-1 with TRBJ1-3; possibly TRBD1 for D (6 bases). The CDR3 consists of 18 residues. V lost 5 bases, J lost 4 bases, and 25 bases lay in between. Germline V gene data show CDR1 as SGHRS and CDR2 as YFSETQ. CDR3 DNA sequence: TGCGCCAGCAGTAGGGGAATACAGGGTACGGTGGACGGAAACACCATATATTTT. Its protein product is CASSRGIQGTVDGNTIYF.

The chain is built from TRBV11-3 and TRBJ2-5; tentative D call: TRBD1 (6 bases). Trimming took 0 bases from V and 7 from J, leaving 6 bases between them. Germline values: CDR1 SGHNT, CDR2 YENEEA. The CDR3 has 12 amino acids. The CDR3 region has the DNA TGTGCCAGCAGCTTAGACAGGGGGACCCAGTACTTC. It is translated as CASSLDRGTQYF.

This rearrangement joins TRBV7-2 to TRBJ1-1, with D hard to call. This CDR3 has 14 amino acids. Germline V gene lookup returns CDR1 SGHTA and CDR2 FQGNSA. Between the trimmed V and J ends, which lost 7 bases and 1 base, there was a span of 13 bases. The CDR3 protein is CASTPGRGNTEAFF. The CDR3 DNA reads TGTGCCAGCACCCCAGGACGGGGGAACACTGAAGCTTTCTTT.

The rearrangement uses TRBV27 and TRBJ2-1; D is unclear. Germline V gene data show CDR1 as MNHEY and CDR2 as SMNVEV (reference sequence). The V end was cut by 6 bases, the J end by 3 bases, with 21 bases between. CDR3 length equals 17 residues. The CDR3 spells CASSPLPLTVRYNEQFF. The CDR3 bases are TGTGCCAGCAGCCCACTTCCCCTAACGGTCCGCTACAATGAGCAGTTCTTC.

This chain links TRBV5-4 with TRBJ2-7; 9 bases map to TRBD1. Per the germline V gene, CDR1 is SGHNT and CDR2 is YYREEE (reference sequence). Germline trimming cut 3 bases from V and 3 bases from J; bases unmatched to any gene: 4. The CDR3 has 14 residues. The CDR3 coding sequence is TGTGCCAGCAGCTCACCGGGACAGGGCTACGAGCAGTACTTC. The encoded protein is CASSSPGQGYEQYF.

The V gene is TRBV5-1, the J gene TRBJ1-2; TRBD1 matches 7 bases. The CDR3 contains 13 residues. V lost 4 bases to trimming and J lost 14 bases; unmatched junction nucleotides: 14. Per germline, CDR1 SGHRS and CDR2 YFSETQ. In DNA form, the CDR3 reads TGCGCCAGCAGCGAACAACCGGGACAGATATCAACCTTC. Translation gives CASSEQPGQISTF.

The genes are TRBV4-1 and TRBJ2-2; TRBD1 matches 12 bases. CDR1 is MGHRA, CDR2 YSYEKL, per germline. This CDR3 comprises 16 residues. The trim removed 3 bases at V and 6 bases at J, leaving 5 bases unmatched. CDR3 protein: CASSHPGQGASGELFF. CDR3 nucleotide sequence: TGCGCCAGCAGCCATCCGGGACAGGGGGCGTCCGGGGAGCTGTTTTTT.